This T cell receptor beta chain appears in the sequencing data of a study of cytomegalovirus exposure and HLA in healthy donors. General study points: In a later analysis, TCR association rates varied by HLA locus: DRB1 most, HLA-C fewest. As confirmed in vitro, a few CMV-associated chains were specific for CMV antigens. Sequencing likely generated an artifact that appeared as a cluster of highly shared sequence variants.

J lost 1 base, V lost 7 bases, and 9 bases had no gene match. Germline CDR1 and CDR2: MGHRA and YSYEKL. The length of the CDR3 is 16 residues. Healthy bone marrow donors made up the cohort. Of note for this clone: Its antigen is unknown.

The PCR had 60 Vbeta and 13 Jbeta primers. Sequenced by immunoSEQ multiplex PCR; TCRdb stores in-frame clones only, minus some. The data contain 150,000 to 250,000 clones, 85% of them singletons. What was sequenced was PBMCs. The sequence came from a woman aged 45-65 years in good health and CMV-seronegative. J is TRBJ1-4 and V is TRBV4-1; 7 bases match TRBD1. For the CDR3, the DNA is TGCGCCAGCACCCCAGGGGGGACGCGAACTAATGAAAAACTGTTTTTT. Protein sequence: CASTPGGTRTNEKLFF.